The clone carrying this T cell receptor beta chain was observed a handful of times. Its antigen remains unknown. This sample is part of a study of B cell selection in AIRE deficiency. Study-level findings and limits: About a third of healthy-donor shared Treg TCRbeta sequences appeared in patient Tconv cells.

CDR3 length: 15 amino acids. CDR1 MNHEY and CDR2 SVGAGI come from the germline V gene. V gave up 2 bases and J gave up 1 base; unmatched junction bases: 3. Sorted regulatory T cells were CD4-positive, CD25-high and CD127-low or negative. TCRdb's copy holds only in-frame clones and misses some; the assay was immunoSEQ multiplex PCR. There are about 18,000 clones in the sample; around 93% occur only once, and roughly 0.9% lies in the top ten. Material for sequencing was CD4+CD25+ Tregs sorted from PBMCs. The rearrangement joins TRBV6-5 to TRBJ2-7; TRBD1 matches 9 bases. The receptor was derived from a human donor in good health. CDR3 residues: CASSYLTGGSYEQYF. CDR3 bases: TGTGCCAGCAGTTACCTGACAGGGGGATCCTACGAGCAGTACTTC.